Presented here are 12 T cell receptor beta chains from one specimen sequenced in a study of type 1 and type 2 diabetes patients. PCR was run on genomic DNA. Amplification of the beta chain CDR3 used 30 forward and 13 reverse multiplex primers. MiXCR, run by TCRdb on the multiplex PCR reads, gives a single entry per CDR3 protein. In the table there are about 270,000 distinct CDR3 sequences, roughly 48% of which are singletons. The specimen sequenced was peripheral blood mononuclear cells (PBMCs). The source of these receptors is a young man with type 2 diabetes.

V is TRBV27 and J is TRBJ2-7, with 7 bases lining up with TRBD1. The germline gives CDR1 MNHEY, CDR2 SMNVEV (reference sequence). The CDR3 runs to 14 residues. The trim removed 6 bases at V and 3 bases at J, leaving 8 bases unmatched. CDR3 nucleotide sequence: TGTGCCAGCAGATTAAGGACAGGCTACTACGAGCAGTACTTC. Its protein is CASRLRTGYYEQYF.

The chain is built from TRBV10-2 and TRBJ2-7, with D maybe TRBD1 (6 bases). Per germline, CDR1 WSHSY and CDR2 SAAADI. The length of the CDR3 is 13 residues. V shed 6 bases and J shed 7 bases, with 16 bases lying between them. Written as DNA, the CDR3 is TGCGCCAGCAGGAGTGTGGGGGCGAATGAGCAGTACTTC. This codes for CASRSVGANEQYF.

This clonotype showed up just a few times. The junction departs from the called germline gene at one end, perhaps through a read error. The chain is built from TRBV19 and TRBJ1-5, with TRBD1 matching over 9 bases. CDR3 size: 15 residues. Germline V gene data show CDR1 as LNHDA and CDR2 as SQIVND (reference sequence). The CDR3: CASSTQDRGNEPQHF. The CDR3 DNA is TGTGCCAGTAGTACCCAGGACAGGGGCAATGAGCCCCAGCATTTT. Complete variable domain (other parts from reference TRBV19 and TRBJ1-5): DGGITQSPKYLFRKEGQNVTLSCEQNLNHDAMYWYRQDPGQGLRLIYYSQIVNDFQKGDIAEGYSVSREKKESFPLTVTSAQKNPTAFYLCASSTQDRGNEPQHFGDGTRLSIL.

This chain links TRBV4-1 with TRBJ2-3, with D possibly matching TRBD2 (5 bases). The V end was cut by 6 bases, the J end by 3 bases, with 16 bases between. In germline, CDR1 is MGHRA, CDR2 YSYEKL. The CDR3 contains 15 residues. The DNA for the CDR3 is TGCGCCAGCAGTTTGGTAAGCGGTCCTACAGATACGCAGTATTTT. Translation: CASSLVSGPTDTQYF.

Comments on this clonotype: A junction end diverges from the germline sequence, so it may reflect a read error. V and J are TRBV25-1 and TRBJ1-1; maybe TRBD1 (6 bases). Germline assignment: CDR1 MGHDK and CDR2 SYGVNS. The CDR3 loop spans 16 amino acids. DNA for the CDR3: TGTGCCTGCAGGTACCGGGACATAAGGAAGAACACTGAAGCTTTCTTT. It specifies CACRYRDIRKNTEAFF.

The chain carries TRBV30 and TRBJ2-1, with 7 bases that match TRBD1. Unmatched junction bases numbered 8, after V lost 8 bases and J lost 4 bases. Germline V CDR1 and CDR2: GTSNPN, SVGIG (reference sequence). CDR3 size: 13 residues. CDR3 sequence: CALRQGLYNEQFF. For the CDR3, the DNA is TGTGCCCTGCGACAGGGCCTTTACAATGAGCAGTTCTTC.

The chain is built from TRBV19 and TRBJ2-7, with 9 bases lining up with TRBD2. This CDR3 contains 16 residues. Germline loops: CDR1 LNHDA, CDR2 SQIVND (reference sequence). Unmatched junction bases numbered 12, after V lost 8 bases and J lost 1 base. CDR3: CASGSLRSGSSYEQYF. CDR3 nucleotides: TGTGCCAGTGGCTCCCTCCGTAGCGGGAGTTCCTACGAGCAGTACTTC.

This chain joins TRBV20-1 and TRBJ2-5, with D perhaps matching TRBD2 (6 bases). In germline, CDR1 is DFQATT, CDR2 SNEGSKA (reference sequence). This CDR3 is built from 12 residues. V gave up 6 bases and J gave up 4 bases, with 12 bases separating them. The CDR3 DNA reads TGCAGTGCAAGGACCGGGGGAGAGACCCAGTACTTC. Amino acids: CSARTGGETQYF.

This clonotype was detected a few times. The chain employs TRBV7-2 and TRBJ2-7, with 14 bases lining up with TRBD2. V lost 1 base to trimming and J lost 3 bases; unmatched junction nucleotides: 5. Germline lookup yields CDR1 SGHTA and CDR2 FQGNSA. The CDR3 length is 17 residues. The CDR3 region is CASSLGLAGGISYEQYF. Here the CDR3 DNA reads TGTGCCAGCAGCTTAGGACTAGCGGGGGGGATTAGCTACGAGCAGTACTTC.

This clonotype showed up just once. V gene TRBV2 combines with J gene TRBJ2-5; 11 nucleotides line up with TRBD1. The J call is in doubt because the DNA end fits TRBJ2-1 better. The CDR3 is 16 amino acids. Germline CDR1 SNHLY, CDR2 FYNNEI. The CDR3 sequence is CASSRGTGGSSNEQFF. For the CDR3, the DNA is TGTGCCAGCAGTAGAGGGACAGGGGGAAGTAGCAATGAGCAGTTCTTC.

The chain couples TRBV9 to TRBJ1-4; D remains ambiguous. Germline lookup yields CDR1 SGDLS and CDR2 YYNGEE. Deletions cut 0 bases from V and 8 bases from J, with 14 bases between. This CDR3 region has 15 residues. CDR3 loop: CASSVGGGMFEKLFF. CDR3 in DNA: TGTGCCAGCAGCGTAGGAGGAGGGATGTTCGAAAAACTGTTTTTT.

This clonotype appeared a few times. The chain employs TRBV29-1 and TRBJ2-3; 10 bases are a match to TRBD2. The germline V gene encodes CDR1 SQVTM and CDR2 ANQGSEA. This CDR3 is built from 19 residues. Trimming at V came to 0 bases and at J to 2 bases, leaving 14 bases not matched to a gene. Here the CDR3 reads CSVEDTGAGAGGYTDTQYF. The CDR3 nucleotides are TGCAGCGTTGAAGATACCGGCGCTGGAGCGGGAGGGTACACAGATACGCAGTATTTT.